This TCR beta chain was retrieved from a study of CD8+CD57+ T cells in acquired aplastic anemia. This clonotype was seen just once. Genomic DNA was employed as the template in profiling TCR beta VDJ and CDR3. TCRdb called the reads again in MiXCR, with one record for every CDR3 protein. In the table there are 150,000 to 180,000 distinct CDR3 sequences, around half of which are singletons. With 6 bases removed from V and 7 bases from J, the gap between germline ends came to 13 bases. The CDR3 contains 11 residues. From germline, CDR1 is DFQATT and CDR2 SNEGSKA (reference sequence). An expansion of CD8+CD57+ cells by flow cytometry had been shown in patients chosen for sequencing.

Sample: sorted CD4+, CD8+, or CD8+CD57+ T cells (not recorded which) from PBMCs. V gene TRBV20-1 combines with J gene TRBJ2-7; D remains unclear. The sequence derives from a human donor with aplastic anemia. CDR3 nucleotide sequence: TGCAGTGCCAATCGGGTTTCAGAGCAGTACTTC. Its translation: CSANRVSEQYF.